This T cell receptor beta chain was documented in a study of blood T cells in healthy people across ages. Samples each yielded at least 6 micrograms of total RNA. This CDR3 region has 14 residues. Looked up from germline, CDR1 is SGHRS and CDR2 is YFSETQ. V was cut by 4 bases and J by 1 base, with 12 bases left in between. The authors ran a second PCR of about 6 to 11 cycles using a sample-barcoded 5' primer and a J-beta primer mix. TCRdb re-analysed the 5' RACE reads in MiXCR, keeping a single row per CDR3 protein. The data contain around 1,900,000 distinct CDR3 sequences, around 42% of them singletons.

This receptor was taken from a human donor in good health. J is TRBJ2-7 and V is TRBV5-1; no clear D gene. The sample comprised blood. CDR3 sequence: CASSPYKSSYEQYF. The CDR3 bases are TGCGCCAGCAGCCCCTACAAGTCGTCCTACGAGCAGTACTTC.